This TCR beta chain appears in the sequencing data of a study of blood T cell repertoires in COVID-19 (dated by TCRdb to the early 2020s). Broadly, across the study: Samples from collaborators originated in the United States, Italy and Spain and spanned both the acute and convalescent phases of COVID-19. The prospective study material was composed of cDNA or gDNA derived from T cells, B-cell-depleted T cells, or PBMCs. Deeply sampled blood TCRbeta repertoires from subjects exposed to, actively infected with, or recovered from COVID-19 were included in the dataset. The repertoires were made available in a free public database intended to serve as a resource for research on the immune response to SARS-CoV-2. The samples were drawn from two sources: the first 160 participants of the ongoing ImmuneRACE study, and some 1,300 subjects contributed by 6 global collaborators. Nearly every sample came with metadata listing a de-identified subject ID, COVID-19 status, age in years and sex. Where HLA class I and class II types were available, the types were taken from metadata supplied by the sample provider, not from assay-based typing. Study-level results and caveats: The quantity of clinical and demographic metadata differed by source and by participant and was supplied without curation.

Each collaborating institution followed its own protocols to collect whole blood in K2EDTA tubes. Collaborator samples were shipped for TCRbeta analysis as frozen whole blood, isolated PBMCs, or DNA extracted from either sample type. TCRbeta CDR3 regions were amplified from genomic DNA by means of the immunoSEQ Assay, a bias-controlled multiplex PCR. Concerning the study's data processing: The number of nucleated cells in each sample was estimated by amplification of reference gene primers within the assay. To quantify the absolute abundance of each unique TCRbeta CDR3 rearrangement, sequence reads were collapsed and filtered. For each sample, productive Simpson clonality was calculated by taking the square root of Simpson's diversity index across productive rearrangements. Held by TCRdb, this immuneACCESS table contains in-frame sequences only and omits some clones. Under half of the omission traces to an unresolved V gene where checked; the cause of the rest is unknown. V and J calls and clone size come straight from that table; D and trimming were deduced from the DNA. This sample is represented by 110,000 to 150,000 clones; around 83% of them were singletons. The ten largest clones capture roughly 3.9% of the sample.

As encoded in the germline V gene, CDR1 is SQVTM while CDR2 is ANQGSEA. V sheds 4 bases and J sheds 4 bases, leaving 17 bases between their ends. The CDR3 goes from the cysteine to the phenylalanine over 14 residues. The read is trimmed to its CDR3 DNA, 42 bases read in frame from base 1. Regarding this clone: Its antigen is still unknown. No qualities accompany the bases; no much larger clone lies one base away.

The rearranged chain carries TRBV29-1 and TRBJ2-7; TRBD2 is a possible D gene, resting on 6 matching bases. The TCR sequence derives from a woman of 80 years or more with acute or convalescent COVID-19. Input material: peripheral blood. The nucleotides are TGCAGCGTTGCCCCTGACTGGGGAGGTTACGAGCAGTACTTC. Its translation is CSVAPDWGGYEQYF.